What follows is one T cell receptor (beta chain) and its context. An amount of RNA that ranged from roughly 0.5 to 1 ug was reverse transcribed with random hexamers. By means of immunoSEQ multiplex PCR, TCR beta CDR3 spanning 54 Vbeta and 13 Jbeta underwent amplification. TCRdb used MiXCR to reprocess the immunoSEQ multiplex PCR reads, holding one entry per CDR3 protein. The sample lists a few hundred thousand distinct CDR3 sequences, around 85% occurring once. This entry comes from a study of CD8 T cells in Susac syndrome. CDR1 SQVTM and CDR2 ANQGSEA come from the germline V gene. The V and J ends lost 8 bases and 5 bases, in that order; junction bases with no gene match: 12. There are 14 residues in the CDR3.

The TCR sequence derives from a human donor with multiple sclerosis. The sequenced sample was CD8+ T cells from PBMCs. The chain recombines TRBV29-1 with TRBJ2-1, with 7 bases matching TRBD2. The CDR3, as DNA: TGCAGCCTTGCCAGACTAGCTCAGGACAATGAGCAGTTCTTC. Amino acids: CSLARLAQDNEQFF.